One sample yielded the 7 T cell receptor beta chains listed below, sequenced in a study of cytomegalovirus exposure and HLA in healthy donors. The study ran its PCR with 60 Vbeta and 13 Jbeta primers. This table comes from immunoSEQ multiplex PCR, and its TCRdb copy is limited to in-frame clones, with some not included. The sample has about 93,000 clones, approximately 69% seen once. What was sequenced was PBMCs. Receptors were obtained from a boy aged 5 to 17 in good health and CMV-seropositive.

This rearrangement joins TRBV5-1 to TRBJ1-4; no clear D gene. V lost 1 base to trimming and J lost 3 bases, with 4 bases between them. Looked up from germline, CDR1 is SGHRS and CDR2 is YFSETQ. The CDR3 totals 13 residues. CDR3 loop: CASSLSANEKLFF. CDR3 in DNA: TGCGCCAGCAGCTTGTCTGCTAATGAAAAACTGTTTTTT.

The chain combines TRBV19 with TRBJ1-5, with TRBD1 as a possible D gene (6 bases). The CDR3 has 12 residues. Looked up from germline, CDR1 is LNHDA and CDR2 is SQIVND (reference sequence). V was trimmed by 7 bases and J by 6 bases, leaving 10 bases between them. The CDR3 spells CASTLGAQPQHF. The CDR3 bases are TGTGCCAGTACCCTGGGGGCTCAGCCCCAGCATTTT.

The J gene is TRBJ2-2, the V gene TRBV5-6; TRBD1 matches at 12 bases. Germline values: CDR1 SGHDT, CDR2 YYEEEE. The trim removed 4 bases at V and 3 bases at J, leaving 4 bases unmatched. The CDR3 loop spans 16 amino acids. CDR3 region: CASSPGQGADTGELFF. The CDR3 DNA reads TGTGCCAGCAGCCCGGGACAGGGGGCCGACACCGGGGAGCTGTTTTTT.

This clone has just a few counts. Relative to the germline gene, one junction end is altered; a read error may explain this. DNA of the CDR3: TGTGCCAGCAGACGACAGGGTAATTCACCCCTCAACTTT. Translation: CASRRQGNSPLNF. This chain links TRBV6-5 with TRBJ1-6; 7 bases are shared with TRBD1. Germline CDR1 MNHEY, CDR2 SVGAGI. The CDR3 spans 13 residues.

This clone has a handful of counts. This sequence joins TRBV28 and TRBJ2-7, with D possibly TRBD2 on 5 matching bases. The CDR3 runs 12 residues. Trimming cost V 10 bases and J 6 bases, with 16 bases left between them. Germline V CDR1 and CDR2: MDHEN, SYDVKM. The CDR3 loop reads CATLPDGGEQYF. The CDR3 DNA reads as TGTGCCACCCTCCCAGATGGAGGCGAGCAGTACTTC.

A few counts support this clone. The chain carries TRBV7-2 and TRBJ2-7, with 7 bases that match TRBD1. The CDR3 runs to 13 residues. V trimming: 5 bases; J trimming: 9 bases; junction bases outside the gene matches: 10. Looked up from germline, CDR1 is SGHTA and CDR2 is FQGNSA. Here the CDR3 DNA reads TGTGCCAGCAGCCTACGACAGGGAAATTGGCAGTACTTC. It yields the protein CASSLRQGNWQYF.

The V call is TRBV10-2, the J call TRBJ2-1; TRBD2 matches at 8 bases. CDR1 is WSHSY, CDR2 SAAADI, per germline. The CDR3 consists of 14 residues. The junction had 4 bases not matched to a gene; V was cut back by 6 bases and J by 3 bases. Here the CDR3 reads CASRVTSGYNEQFF. The CDR3 bases are TGCGCCAGCAGGGTAACTAGCGGCTACAATGAGCAGTTCTTC.